The 30 T cell receptor beta chains below all came from one sample that was sequenced in a study of liver allograft versus peripheral blood T cells. About the research overall: The authors compared T cell receptor repertoires in transplanted livers with recipients' peripheral blood repertoires.

TCRdb processed the reads anew with MiXCR; each CDR3 protein has one entry. Counted here are roughly 2,900 distinct CDR3 sequences, roughly 15% occurring once; the ten biggest clones make up 25% to 30%. Receptors originate from a human patient who had a liver transplant. Certain T cells may be donor cells from the graft.

By proportion, this clonotype is medium-sized. V gene TRBV9 combines with J gene TRBJ1-1; D uncertain. This CDR3 comprises 17 residues. The V gene's germline CDR1 is SGDLS and CDR2 YYNGEE. V lost 0 bases and J 6 bases, leaving 21 bases between the germline ends. This chain's CDR3 is CASSVDDRGGNGAEAFF. The CDR3 DNA is TGTGCCAGCAGCGTAGATGATCGAGGAGGGAATGGCGCTGAAGCTTTCTTT.

By share of the sample, this clonotype is medium-sized. V and J are TRBV20-1 and TRBJ2-2; D assignment may be TRBD1 or TRBD2 (5 bases each). Trimming removed 6 bases from V and 4 bases from J, with 9 bases in between. This CDR3 is built from 12 residues. Germline lookup yields CDR1 DFQATT and CDR2 SNEGSKA (reference sequence). The CDR3 nucleotides read TGCAGTGCCGGGACCGTCACCGGGGAGCTGTTTTTT. This sequence encodes CSAGTVTGELFF.

By sample fraction, this clonotype is large. CDR3 nucleotide sequence: TGTGCCAGCAGTGAATGGGCAGCCTACGGAGGCACCATATATTTT. Translating gives CASSEWAAYGGTIYF. This chain joins TRBV6-1 and TRBJ1-3; D remains ambiguous. Trimming removed 2 bases from V and 9 bases from J, with 17 bases in between. Germline V gives CDR1 MNHNS, CDR2 SASEGT. The CDR3 spans 15 residues.

This clonotype has ten or more counts. V is TRBV9 and J is TRBJ2-1; perhaps D is TRBD1 or TRBD2 (5 bases each). Germline CDR1 is SGDLS and CDR2 is YYNGEE. This CDR3 region has 12 residues. V was trimmed by 4 bases and J by 10 bases, leaving 12 bases between them. The CDR3 protein is CASSPGAGEQFF. CDR3 nucleotides: TGTGCCAGCAGCCCCGGGGCAGGGGAGCAGTTCTTC.

This clonotype is deemed medium-sized. The chain has TRBV9 and TRBJ2-2; D unresolved. Germline V gene data show CDR1 as SGDLS and CDR2 as YYNGEE. The V and J ends lost 0 bases and 1 base respectively, with 7 bases between them. The CDR3 extends over 15 amino acids. The CDR3 sequence is CASSVAVVNTGELFF. DNA of the CDR3: TGTGCCAGCAGCGTAGCGGTGGTGAACACCGGGGAGCTGTTTTTT.

As to this clonotype: This sequence may be a read error, since a much larger clone differs from it by one base. The rearrangement joins TRBV27 to TRBJ2-2; D not resolved. The CDR3 loop spans 12 amino acids. Trimming shortened V by 3 bases and J by 5 bases, and 4 bases separated the two germline ends. Germline V gene lookup returns CDR1 MNHEY and CDR2 SMNVEV (reference sequence). The CDR3 bases are TGTGCCAGCAGTTTGCCAACCGGGGAGCTGTTTTTT. Residues: CASSLPTGELFF.

By share of the sample, this clonotype is medium-sized (0.01 to 0.1%). The V call is TRBV18, the J call TRBJ1-1; D gene ambiguous. Germline V gene lookup returns CDR1 KGHSH and CDR2 LQKENI. V was shortened by 2 bases and J by 0 bases, with 4 bases between the two germline ends. The CDR3 sequence is 13 residues long. DNA of the CDR3: TGTGCCAGCTCACCAGGGATGAACACTGAAGCTTTCTTT. Protein product: CASSPGMNTEAFF.

Sample share makes this clonotype medium-sized. This chain connects TRBV10-3 to TRBJ2-7; the D gene is possibly TRBD1 (6 bases). Germline V gene sequence: CDR1 ENHRY, CDR2 SYGVKD. The CDR3 runs 13 residues. Trimming cost V 10 bases and J 4 bases, with 17 bases left between them. DNA of the CDR3: TGTGCCACCGAGGACAGTTTTCATTACGAGCAGTACTTC. Translation: CATEDSFHYEQYF.

CDR3 DNA: TGCAGCGTTCTTATTCCGTCCCTCCACTTT. This codes for CSVLIPSLHF. The chain is built from TRBV29-1 and TRBJ1-6; D not certain. V was clipped by 5 bases and J by 14 bases, with 10 bases between them. Germline V CDR1 and CDR2: SQVTM, ANQGSEA. This CDR3 contains 10 residues.

This clonotype is labeled medium-sized. V gene TRBV19 combines with J gene TRBJ1-1; the D gene is possibly TRBD1 (5 bases). Trimming pared 3 bases from V and 2 bases from J, leaving 7 bases between. Germline CDR1 is LNHDA and CDR2 is SQIVND (reference sequence). This CDR3 is 13 amino acids long. The CDR3 is CASSIGGNTEAFF. CDR3 bases: TGTGCCAGTAGTATTGGGGGAAACACTGAAGCTTTCTTT. The entire variable domain, with the rest obtained from reference TRBV19 and TRBJ1-1, is as follows: DGGITQSPKYLFRKEGQNVTLSCEQNLNHDAMYWYRQDPGQGLRLIYYSQIVNDFQKGDIAEGYSVSREKKESFPLTVTSAQKNPTAFYLCASSIGGNTEAFFGQGTRLTVV.

This clonotype showed up just a few times. V usage is TRBV12-3 or TRBV12-4 and J usage is TRBJ2-7, with D tentatively TRBD1 (5 bases). V shed 5 bases and J shed 0 bases, with 8 bases lying between them. This CDR3 spans 13 amino acids. Here the CDR3 reads CASSPRDSYEQYF. CDR3 coding DNA: TGTGCCAGCAGTCCCAGGGACTCCTACGAGCAGTACTTC.

CDR3 protein: CASSVDDRVSYEQYF. Here the CDR3 DNA reads TGTGCCAGCAGCGTAGATGACAGGGTCTCCTACGAGCAGTACTTC. The chain combines TRBV9 with TRBJ2-7; 7 positions match TRBD1. CDR1 and CDR2 from the germline V gene are SGDLS and YYNGEE. Germline trimming cut 0 bases from V and 0 bases from J; bases unmatched to any gene: 3. The CDR3 covers 15 residues.

By its share, this clonotype is medium-sized. V is TRBV9 and J is TRBJ2-7, with D perhaps being TRBD1 or TRBD2 (5 bases each). V lost 4 bases and J 7 bases, leaving 21 bases between the germline ends. This CDR3 has 15 residues. Per germline, CDR1 SGDLS and CDR2 YYNGEE. In DNA, the CDR3 is TGTGCCAGCAGCCCGAGCTCCGGGACGGTCTTAGAGCAGTACTTC. This sequence encodes CASSPSSGTVLEQYF.

This clonotype ranks as medium-sized. The chain couples TRBV7-3 to TRBJ1-1, with 7 bases matching TRBD1. Germline assignment: CDR1 SGHTA and CDR2 FQGTGA. With V trimmed by 3 bases and J by 4 bases, 2 bases remained unmatched. This CDR3 spans 13 amino acids. CDR3 loop: CASSFAGGTEAFF. The DNA for the CDR3 is TGTGCCAGCAGCTTTGCAGGGGGCACTGAAGCTTTCTTT.

By frequency in the sample, this clonotype is medium-sized. The chain recombines TRBV27 with TRBJ2-7; D perhaps matches TRBD1 (6 bases). V was cut by 8 bases and J by 4 bases, with 15 bases left in between. CDR3 size: 13 residues. Germline values: CDR1 MNHEY, CDR2 SMNVEV (reference sequence). CDR3 in DNA: TGTGCCAGCTCCGGAACAGGGAATTACGAGCAGTACTTC. Its translation is CASSGTGNYEQYF.

On this clonotype itself: A far bigger clonotype differs at one base, so this is likely a read error. The chain recombines TRBV5-3 with TRBJ2-7; the D gene is possibly TRBD1 (6 bases). TRBV5-3 is classed as an ORF, of uncertain function. The CDR3 is 13 residues long. V dropped 3 bases and J dropped 0 bases, with 7 bases sitting between them. CDR3 bases: TGTGCCAGAAGCTGGGGGCCCTCCTACGAGCAGTACTTC. This sequence encodes CARSWGPSYEQYF.

This clonotype rates as medium-sized. CDR3 nucleotide sequence: TGTGCCAGCAGTACCGGACACACGAACACTGAAGCTTTCTTT. Translated: CASSTGHTNTEAFF. This sequence joins TRBV6-5 and TRBJ1-1; D might be TRBD1 (5 bases). The CDR3 runs to 14 residues. Trimming stripped 5 bases from V and 1 base from J, with 11 bases between. Germline lookup yields CDR1 MNHEY and CDR2 SVGAGI.

As DNA, the CDR3 is TGTGCCAGCCGACGGGGCATCACTGAAGCTTTCTTT. Protein sequence: CASRRGITEAFF. This chain links TRBV27 with TRBJ1-1, with a tentative D call TRBD1 (5 bases). The germline gives CDR1 MNHEY, CDR2 SMNVEV (reference sequence). This CDR3 has 12 residues. V was pared by 8 bases and J by 4 bases, with 11 bases between.

This clonotype showed up many times. The genes are TRBV2 and TRBJ1-5, with a weak D call TRBD1 (5 bases). The CDR3 consists of 15 residues. The V and J ends lost 6 bases and 3 bases respectively, with 15 bases between them. Germline V gene data show CDR1 as SNHLY and CDR2 as FYNNEI. In nucleotides, the CDR3 is TGTGCCAGCAGAAACGAGTGGGACGTCAATCAGCCCCAGCATTTT. Its translation is CASRNEWDVNQPQHF.

Within the sample, this clonotype is medium-sized (0.01 to 0.1%). The rearrangement uses TRBV7-9 and TRBJ1-4; the D is unclear. The germline V gene encodes CDR1 SEHNR and CDR2 FQNEAQ (reference sequence). Trimming pared 1 base from V and 8 bases from J, leaving 5 bases between. The CDR3 is 12 residues long. The CDR3 loop is CASSLGVEKLFF. The CDR3 nucleotides read TGTGCCAGCAGCTTAGGCGTCGAAAAACTGTTTTTT.

By share of the sample, this clonotype is medium-sized. The rearrangement links TRBV19 to TRBJ2-7; maybe TRBD1 (5 bases). From germline, CDR1 is LNHDA and CDR2 SQIVND (reference sequence). V was shortened by 8 bases and J by 6 bases, with 11 bases between the two germline ends. There are 11 residues in the CDR3. The CDR3 sequence: CASGAGSEQYF. The DNA for the CDR3 is TGTGCCAGTGGGGCAGGGTCCGAGCAGTACTTC.

The V call is TRBV5-6, the J call TRBJ2-1; 7 positions match TRBD2. Germline V gene lookup returns CDR1 SGHDT and CDR2 YYEEEE. V shed 2 bases and J 7 bases; nucleotides not matched to a gene: 3. The CDR3 extends over 13 amino acids. CDR3 sequence (DNA): TGTGCCAGCAGCTTCAGCGGGGTAAATGAGCAGTTCTTC. This gives the protein CASSFSGVNEQFF. The full variable domain, rest sourced from reference TRBV5-6 and TRBJ2-1, is DAGVTQSPTHLIKTRGQQVTLRCSPKSGHDTVSWYQQALGQGPQFIFQYYEEEERQRGNFPDRFSGHQFPNYSSELNVNALLLGDSALYLCASSFSGVNEQFFGPGTRLTVL.

This clonotype was picked up a small number of times. The genes are TRBV2 and TRBJ1-6; TRBD1 matches 7 bases. The CDR3 sequence is 14 residues long. V lost 6 bases, J lost 10 bases, and 9 bases stayed unmatched. Germline V gives CDR1 SNHLY, CDR2 FYNNEI. CDR3: CASRPPGGRSPLHF. The CDR3 coding sequence is TGTGCCAGCAGACCGCCAGGGGGTCGATCACCCCTCCACTTT.

This clonotype is medium-sized (0.01 to 0.1%) within its sample. V usage is TRBV27 and J usage is TRBJ1-2; 8 nucleotides agree with TRBD1. Germline V gene lookup returns CDR1 MNHEY and CDR2 SMNVEV (reference sequence). The CDR3 runs to 11 residues. Trimming at V came to 8 bases and at J to 9 bases, leaving 5 bases not matched to a gene. The CDR3 protein is CASGNRGSYTF. The CDR3 DNA reads as TGTGCCAGCGGTAACAGGGGGAGCTACACCTTC.

The V gene is TRBV27, the J gene TRBJ1-1; D unresolved. The germline V gene encodes CDR1 MNHEY and CDR2 SMNVEV (reference sequence). V lost 2 bases and J 7 bases, leaving 14 bases between the germline ends. The CDR3 contains 14 residues. The CDR3 region is CASSLNLGTREAFF. The CDR3 DNA follows: TGTGCCAGCAGTTTAAACCTTGGAACGCGTGAAGCTTTCTTT.

By share, this clonotype counts as medium-sized. V and J are TRBV6-2 or TRBV6-3 and TRBJ2-7; D gene uncertain. V shed 6 bases and J shed 5 bases, with 11 bases lying between them. The CDR3 runs to 12 residues. Germline loops: CDR1 MNHEY, CDR2 SVGEGT. The chain's CDR3 is CASSPSVNEQYF. The CDR3 DNA follows: TGTGCCAGCAGCCCCTCAGTGAACGAGCAGTACTTC.

By its share, this clonotype is medium-sized. The genes are TRBV12-3 or TRBV12-4 and TRBJ1-5; perhaps TRBD1 as D (5 bases). The CDR3 totals 14 residues. V dropped 6 bases and J dropped 9 bases, with 18 bases sitting between them. The CDR3 nucleotides read TGTGCCAGCAGGGAGGGGACTGGGGGATCGCCCCAGCATTTT. Translated, it gives CASREGTGGSPQHF.

This clonotype was counted a single time. This probably arose from a read error, given a far larger clone one base away. The rearrangement uses TRBV6-2 or TRBV6-3 and TRBJ2-1, with D possibly called TRBD1 or TRBD2 (5 bases each). Trimming removed 5 bases at V and 10 bases at J, with 18 bases between. From germline, CDR1 is MNHEY and CDR2 SVGEGT. The CDR3 totals 14 residues. The CDR3 loop is CASSTGHTLYEQFF. CDR3 in DNA: TGTGCCAGCAGTACGGGGCATACCCTCTACGAGCAGTTCTTC.

This clonotype qualifies as medium-sized (0.01 to 0.1%). The chain is built from TRBV7-9 and TRBJ1-2; D might be TRBD1 (5 bases). Per germline, CDR1 SEHNR and CDR2 FQNEAQ (reference sequence). The V end lost 5 bases, the J end lost 10 bases, and 14 bases lay between the germline ends. The CDR3 is 12 residues long. For the CDR3, the DNA is TGTGCCAGCAGCCCCTCATGGGACTTCTACACCTTC. Translated, it gives CASSPSWDFYTF.

This clonotype is deemed medium-sized (0.01 to 0.1%). The chain is built from TRBV10-3 and TRBJ2-7; 9 nucleotides line up with TRBD1. Trimming took 11 bases from V and 5 from J; bases not matched to a gene: 4. Germline V gene sequence: CDR1 ENHRY, CDR2 SYGVKD. The CDR3 consists of 11 residues. The CDR3 here is CAVGQGNEQYF. The CDR3 region has the DNA TGTGCCGTGGGACAGGGAAACGAGCAGTACTTC.